These 16 T cell receptor beta chains were sequenced from one sample in a study of blood T cell repertoires in COVID-19. This table comes from immunoSEQ multiplex PCR, and its TCRdb copy is limited to in-frame clones, with some not included. The sample yields about 80,000 clones, roughly four fifths seen once. Sequencing was carried out using peripheral blood. The receptors come from a man aged 55-75 years with acute or convalescent COVID-19.

This clone was counted once. This chain joins TRBV6-5 and TRBJ2-7; possible D gene TRBD1, 6 bases. The germline V gene has CDR1 MNHEY and CDR2 SVGAGI. Trimming took off 10 bases at V and 5 bases at J, with 15 bases between the two ends. The CDR3 has 12 residues. The CDR3 is CATQTGFHEQYF. CDR3 coding DNA: TGTGCCACCCAGACAGGATTCCACGAGCAGTACTTC.

The chain couples TRBV7-2 to TRBJ2-4; the D gene is possibly TRBD2 (5 bases). The CDR3 contains 13 residues. Trimming stripped 2 bases from V and 14 bases from J, with 16 bases between. Germline V lookup: CDR1 SGHTA, CDR2 FQGNSA. Here the CDR3 reads CASSLNEGLEEYF. The CDR3 DNA follows: TGTGCCAGCAGCTTAAACGAGGGCCTTGAGGAGTACTTC.

The J gene is TRBJ1-1, the V gene TRBV18, with D unclear. The CDR3 sequence is 16 residues long. V was cut by 0 bases and J by 4 bases, with 15 bases left in between. The germline V gene has CDR1 KGHSH and CDR2 LQKENI. CDR3 sequence reads: CASSPPLRGISTEAFF. The DNA for the CDR3 is TGTGCCAGCTCACCACCCCTACGGGGTATAAGCACTGAAGCTTTCTTT.

This chain uses TRBV28 with TRBJ1-2; D is uncertain. Germline CDR1 is MDHEN and CDR2 is SYDVKM. Trimming took 6 bases from V and 8 from J, leaving 16 bases between them. This CDR3 comprises 13 residues. CDR3 DNA: TGTGCCAGCAGCCTTGACCCGGGGAAAGGCTACACCTTC. As protein: CASSLDPGKGYTF.

The gene calls are TRBV10-3 and TRBJ2-2; D is unclear. The ends were cut back, 2 bases at V and 0 bases at J, with 10 bases in the middle. The CDR3 covers 16 residues. Per germline, CDR1 ENHRY and CDR2 SYGVKD. The CDR3 region is CAISEEPVANTGELFF. The DNA for the CDR3 is TGTGCCATCAGTGAGGAGCCTGTTGCGAACACCGGGGAGCTGTTTTTT.

V gene TRBV10-1 combines with J gene TRBJ1-6, with D unclear. Germline V gene sequence: CDR1 WNHNN, CDR2 SYGVQD (reference sequence). The CDR3 has 13 residues. V was clipped by 0 bases and J by 7 bases, with 4 bases between them. CDR3 protein: CASSESRNSPLHF. The DNA for the CDR3 is TGCGCCAGCAGTGAGTCCCGGAATTCACCCCTCCACTTT.

The V and J genes are TRBV19 and TRBJ1-5, with D possibly matching TRBD1 (6 bases). This CDR3 is 16 amino acids long. Germline CDR1 and CDR2: LNHDA and SQIVND (reference sequence). V lost 7 bases and J lost 5, with 21 bases in between. This chain's CDR3 is CASTYAGTFFDQPQHF. The CDR3 nucleotides are TGTGCCAGTACCTACGCCGGGACATTTTTTGATCAGCCCCAGCATTTT.

The chain carries TRBV6-5 and TRBJ1-4; the D gene is possibly TRBD1 (6 bases). CDR1 is MNHEY and CDR2 is SVGAGI in the germline V gene. V was pared by 2 bases and J by 3 bases, with 7 bases between. The CDR3 totals 14 residues. The CDR3 spells CASSYEGANEKLFF. CDR3 DNA sequence: TGTGCCAGCAGTTACGAGGGGGCTAATGAAAAACTGTTTTTT.

This rearrangement joins TRBV27 to TRBJ2-2; a weak D match, TRBD1 (5 bases). V shed 7 bases and J shed 7 bases, with 13 bases lying between them. The CDR3 is made up of 13 amino acids. Germline assignment: CDR1 MNHEY and CDR2 SMNVEV (reference sequence). The CDR3 reads CASKDTSSGELFF. The CDR3 DNA is TGTGCCAGCAAGGACACCTCCAGCGGGGAGCTGTTTTTT.

There are a few counts of this clone. The CDR3 region is CASSFREKSDTQYF. In DNA form, the CDR3 reads TGTGCCAGTAGTTTCCGGGAGAAGTCAGATACGCAGTATTTT. V and J are TRBV19 and TRBJ2-3, with D tentatively TRBD2 (6 bases). Per germline, CDR1 LNHDA and CDR2 SQIVND (reference sequence). Deletions cut 5 bases from V and 4 bases from J, with 13 bases between. The CDR3 spans 14 residues.

This rearrangement joins TRBV3-1 (or the pseudogene TRBV3-2) to TRBJ2-7; D perhaps matches TRBD1 (5 bases). Germline V gene lookup returns CDR1 LGHDT and CDR2 YNNKEL (reference sequence). V lost 0 bases, J lost 2 bases, and 14 bases lay in between. The CDR3 covers 16 residues. The CDR3 bases are TGTGCCAGCAGCCAAGAAGGGGCTCCCACAACCTACGAGCAGTACTTC. Translation gives CASSQEGAPTTYEQYF.

This rearrangement joins TRBV7-3 to TRBJ2-7; the D is unclear. Germline V gives CDR1 SGHTA, CDR2 FQGTGA. Trimming removed 0 bases from V and 6 bases from J, with 12 bases in between. The CDR3 has 14 residues. CDR3 DNA: TGTGCCAGCAGCTTAACGTTCGAGGCCGGCGAGCAGTACTTC. It yields the protein CASSLTFEAGEQYF.

The chain is built from TRBV6-4 and TRBJ2-5, with TRBD2 matching over 13 bases. V lost 2 bases and J lost 5; bases outside the gene matches: 11. Germline V CDR1 and CDR2: MRHNA, SNTAGT. The CDR3 runs 18 residues. The CDR3 loop reads CASSDLGTSGIGWETQYF. For the CDR3, the DNA is TGTGCCAGCAGTGACCTGGGGACTAGCGGGATCGGATGGGAGACCCAGTACTTC.

V gene TRBV5-4 combines with J gene TRBJ2-1; 8 bases line up with TRBD2. Germline CDR1 and CDR2: SGHNT and YYREEE (reference sequence). V shed 2 bases, J shed 2 bases, and the junction held 6 bases outside the gene matches. The CDR3 is 16 residues long. This CDR3 is CASSLSGREPYNEQFF. The CDR3 coding sequence is TGTGCCAGCAGCTTAAGCGGGAGAGAGCCCTACAATGAGCAGTTCTTC.

This chain uses TRBV12-2 with TRBJ2-7; the D call in the table, TRBD2, was not verified against the DNA. TRBV12-2 is termed a pseudogene. This CDR3 comprises 15 residues. This CDR3 reads CASRLSWPRSYEQYF. DNA for the CDR3: TGTGCAAGTCGCTTGTCCTGGCCGAGGTCTTACGAGCAGTACTTC.

The gene calls are TRBV10-3 and TRBJ1-2; D might be TRBD1 (5 bases). CDR1 ENHRY and CDR2 SYGVKD come from the germline V gene. The germline V and J ends were trimmed by 5 bases and 8 bases, with 15 bases remaining between them. The CDR3 consists of 13 residues. The CDR3 nucleotides are TGTGCCATCAGTCCGGACACGTATGGGGGCTACACCTTC. This translates into CAISPDTYGGYTF.